Listed here are 21 T cell receptor beta chains from one sample, sequenced in a study of CD8+ T cells in alopecia areata. Treatment here: oral pan-JAK inhibitor, 5-10 mg twice daily. It was cDNA, reverse transcribed from extracted RNA, that served as the sequencing template. The method was immunoSEQ multiplex PCR; TCRdb's version includes in-frame clones alone and lacks a portion of them. The table has 120,000 to 150,000 clones, 80% to 90% seen once; the top ten hold around 25%. Sequencing was performed on CD8+ T cells sorted from blood, taken at week 4, from a patient treated with tofacitinib. The receptors were sampled from a human donor with alopecia areata.

This sequence joins TRBV29-1 and TRBJ2-1, with TRBD2 as a possible D gene (6 bases). Germline CDR1 reads SQVTM; CDR2 reads ANQGSEA. The CDR3 extends over 14 amino acids. Trimming left V 2 bases short and J 4 bases short, with 12 bases between. The DNA of the CDR3 is TGCAGCGTTGAAAGACTAGTGGCTTACAATGAGCAGTTCTTC. Its protein product is CSVERLVAYNEQFF.

The chain is built from TRBV29-1 and TRBJ2-7, with D possibly being TRBD2 (5 bases). The V gene lost 3 bases and the J gene lost 5 bases, with 8 bases spanning the gap. This CDR3 comprises 11 residues. The germline gives CDR1 SQVTM, CDR2 ANQGSEA. This CDR3 is CSVDAGNEQYF. In DNA form, the CDR3 reads TGCAGCGTTGACGCGGGCAACGAGCAGTACTTC.

J is TRBJ2-5 and V is TRBV4-1; 9 bases map to TRBD2. Germline V gene sequence: CDR1 MGHRA, CDR2 YSYEKL. Losses at the gene ends were 0 bases for V and 3 bases for J; bases not matched to a gene: 8. The CDR3 is made up of 17 amino acids. In DNA, the CDR3 is TGCGCCAGCAGCCAAGATCAGGATGGCGGGGGGGAAGAGACCCAGTACTTC. It is translated as CASSQDQDGGGEETQYF.

The V call is TRBV7-9, the J call TRBJ2-5; D gene ambiguous. Trimming pared 1 base from V and 5 bases from J, leaving 8 bases between. CDR1 is SEHNR and CDR2 is FQNEAQ in the germline V gene (reference sequence). This CDR3 has 13 residues. CDR3 residues: CASSLENEETQYF. The CDR3 DNA sequence: TGTGCCAGCAGCTTAGAGAACGAGGAGACCCAGTACTTC.

This clone was seen a single time. The V gene is TRBV30, the J gene TRBJ2-7; D remains unclear. Germline CDR1 is GTSNPN and CDR2 is SVGIG (reference sequence). The CDR3 is made up of 11 amino acids. V was shortened by 5 bases and J by 6 bases, with 11 bases between the two germline ends. CDR3 amino acids: CAWLGLTEQYF. CDR3 sequence (DNA): TGTGCCTGGTTAGGGTTAACCGAGCAGTACTTC.

V usage is TRBV29-1 and J usage is TRBJ1-1; no clear D. The CDR3 extends over 14 amino acids. CDR1 and CDR2 from the germline V gene are SQVTM and ANQGSEA. The V and J ends lost 2 bases and 0 bases respectively, with 10 bases between them. CDR3 sequence: CSVEPPQMNTEAFF. CDR3 nucleotides: TGCAGCGTTGAACCCCCCCAGATGAACACTGAAGCTTTCTTT.

The chain carries TRBV4-2 and TRBJ2-5, with no clear D. The V end lost 0 bases, the J end lost 4 bases, and 9 bases lay between the germline ends. Germline CDR1 is LGHNA and CDR2 is YNFKEQ. This CDR3 region has 14 residues. The CDR3 is CASSQEGLTETQYF. DNA of the CDR3: TGTGCCAGCAGCCAAGAAGGGCTGACAGAGACCCAGTACTTC.

In its sample, this clone was seen once. The rearrangement links TRBV4-3 to TRBJ2-5, with 10 bases identical to TRBD1. V lost 4 bases and J lost 5; bases outside the gene matches: 7. This CDR3 comprises 15 residues. From germline, CDR1 is LGHNA and CDR2 YSLEER. The CDR3 sequence is CASSLGTGALETQYF. CDR3 DNA sequence: TGCGCCAGCAGCCTCGGGACAGGGGCGCTGGAGACCCAGTACTTC.

The genes are TRBV10-2 and TRBJ2-2; no definite D call. This CDR3 has 12 residues. Trimming removed 7 bases from V and 5 bases from J, with 8 bases in between. Germline V CDR1 and CDR2: WSHSY, SAAADI. The DNA of the CDR3 is TGCGCCAGCACTCCTAGTACCGGGGAGCTGTTTTTT. Its translation: CASTPSTGELFF.

The CDR3 DNA reads as TGTGCCAGCAGCCCCTACCCTCGGGGGGGAATAGATACGCAGTATTTT. Encoded protein: CASSPYPRGGIDTQYF. The chain is built from TRBV7-9 and TRBJ2-3; 8 bases map to TRBD2. V was clipped by 5 bases and J by 5 bases; unmatched bases: 12. The germline gives CDR1 SEHNR, CDR2 FQNEAQ (reference sequence). CDR3 length equals 16 residues.

This chain joins TRBV7-9 and TRBJ2-1, with D possibly TRBD1 on 6 matching bases. Trimming removed 0 bases from V and 5 bases from J, with 11 bases in between. Germline values: CDR1 SEHNR, CDR2 FQNEAQ (reference sequence). This CDR3 has 15 amino acids. CDR3 bases: TGTGCCAGCAGCTTAGCCCCAGGACAGCACAATGAGCAGTTCTTC. It specifies CASSLAPGQHNEQFF.

The genes are TRBV5-5 and TRBJ2-1; D possibly corresponds to TRBD2 (5 bases). V was cut by 6 bases and J by 9 bases, with 22 bases left in between. Looked up from germline, CDR1 is SGHKS and CDR2 is YYEKEE (reference sequence). There are 15 residues in the CDR3. The CDR3 sequence: CASIQAGTRPSEQFF. The CDR3 nucleotides are TGTGCCAGCATTCAGGCCGGCACTAGACCCAGTGAGCAGTTCTTC.

V gene TRBV7-9 combines with J gene TRBJ1-1, with D unresolved. Looked up from germline, CDR1 is SEHNR and CDR2 is FQNEAQ (reference sequence). This CDR3 comprises 12 residues. Trimming left V 4 bases short and J 7 bases short, with 10 bases between. In DNA form, the CDR3 reads TGTGCCAGCAGCTACGGTGGGAGTGAAGCTTTCTTT. Translation: CASSYGGSEAFF.

The rearrangement links TRBV4-1 to TRBJ2-5, with D maybe TRBD1 (6 bases). V shed 5 bases and J shed 5 bases, with 18 bases lying between them. This CDR3 has 15 amino acids. Germline-derived CDR1 and CDR2 are MGHRA and YSYEKL. Written as DNA, the CDR3 is TGCGCCAGCAGCGTCAGGCAGGGTAGGGGGGAGACCCAGTACTTC. This codes for CASSVRQGRGETQYF.

The V and J genes are TRBV5-6 and TRBJ2-6; 8 bases fit TRBD1. In germline, CDR1 is SGHDT, CDR2 YYEEEE. V lost 9 bases to trimming and J lost 0 bases; unmatched junction nucleotides: 5. The CDR3 contains 15 residues. For the CDR3, the DNA is TGTGCCACGACAGGGGTAAGCTCTGGGGCCAACGTCCTGACTTTC. Protein sequence: CATTGVSSGANVLTF.

This sequence joins TRBV19 and TRBJ2-3; possibly TRBD2 for D (5 bases). The CDR3 consists of 13 residues. Trimming stripped 5 bases from V and 6 bases from J, with 12 bases between. CDR1 and CDR2 (germline): LNHDA, SQIVND (reference sequence). In DNA, the CDR3 is TGTGCCAGTAGTCAGATGGGAGACGATACGCAGTATTTT. Encoded protein: CASSQMGDDTQYF.

The rearrangement uses TRBV4-3 and TRBJ2-2; the match to TRBD1 covers 9 bases. The CDR3 runs to 19 residues. The V gene end was trimmed by 4 bases and the J gene end by 0 bases; junction bases not matched to a gene: 12. Germline loops: CDR1 LGHNA, CDR2 YSLEER. This chain's CDR3 is CASSLLPGRDRANTGELFF. For the CDR3, the DNA is TGCGCCAGCAGCCTTCTCCCCGGCCGGGACAGGGCGAACACCGGGGAGCTGTTTTTT.

The rearrangement joins TRBV7-9 to TRBJ1-5, with D uncertain. The ends were cut back, 5 bases at V and 2 bases at J, with 10 bases in the middle. The CDR3 runs to 14 residues. Germline-derived CDR1 and CDR2 are SEHNR and FQNEAQ (reference sequence). The chain's CDR3 is CASSVDWGNQPQHF. The CDR3 region has the DNA TGTGCCAGCAGCGTAGACTGGGGCAATCAGCCCCAGCATTTT.

The chain employs TRBV27 and TRBJ1-4, with 7 bases lining up with TRBD1. J was trimmed by 3 bases and V by 8 bases; bases with no gene match: 3. This CDR3 is 13 amino acids long. In germline, CDR1 is MNHEY, CDR2 SMNVEV (reference sequence). The CDR3 loop is CASGDRANEKLFF. CDR3 nucleotide sequence: TGTGCCAGCGGAGACAGGGCTAATGAAAAACTGTTTTTT.

The chain links TRBV4-2 to TRBJ1-2; D ambiguous. The ends were cut back, 0 bases at V and 2 bases at J, with 10 bases in the middle. Germline V gene data show CDR1 as LGHNA and CDR2 as YNFKEQ. The CDR3 length is 15 residues. For the CDR3, the DNA is TGTGCCAGCAGCCAAGATTCCGACGGAAACTATGGCTACACCTTC. Its translation is CASSQDSDGNYGYTF.

This sequence joins TRBV13 and TRBJ2-1; D is unresolved. Germline CDR1 and CDR2: PRHDT and FYEKMQ (reference sequence). The CDR3 runs to 13 residues. V was shortened by 4 bases and J by 4 bases, with 8 bases between the two germline ends. The CDR3 DNA follows: TGTGCCAGCAGCTACCGGACGTACAATGAGCAGTTCTTC. Translation: CASSYRTYNEQFF. The full variable domain, in which reference TRBV13 and TRBJ2-1 provide the parts outside the CDR3, is AAGVIQSPRHLIKEKRETATLKCYPIPRHDTVYWYQQGPGQDPQFLISFYEKMQSDKGSIPDRFSAQQFSDYHSELNMSSLELGDSALYFCASSYRTYNEQFFGPGTRLTVL.